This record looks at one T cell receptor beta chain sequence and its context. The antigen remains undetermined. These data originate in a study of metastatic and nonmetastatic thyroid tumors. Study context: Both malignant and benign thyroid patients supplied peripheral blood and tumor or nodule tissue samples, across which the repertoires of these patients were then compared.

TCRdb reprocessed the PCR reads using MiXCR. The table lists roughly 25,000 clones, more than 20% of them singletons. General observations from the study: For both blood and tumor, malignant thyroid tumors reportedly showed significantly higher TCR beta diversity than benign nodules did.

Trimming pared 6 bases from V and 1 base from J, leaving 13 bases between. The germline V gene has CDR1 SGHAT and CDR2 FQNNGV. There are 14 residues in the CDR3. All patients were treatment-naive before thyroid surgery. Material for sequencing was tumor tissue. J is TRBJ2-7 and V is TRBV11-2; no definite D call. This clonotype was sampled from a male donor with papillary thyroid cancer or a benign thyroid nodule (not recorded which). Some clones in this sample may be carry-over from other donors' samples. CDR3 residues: CASSHYKGSYEQYF. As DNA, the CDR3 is TGTGCCAGCAGTCACTATAAAGGTTCCTACGAGCAGTACTTC.